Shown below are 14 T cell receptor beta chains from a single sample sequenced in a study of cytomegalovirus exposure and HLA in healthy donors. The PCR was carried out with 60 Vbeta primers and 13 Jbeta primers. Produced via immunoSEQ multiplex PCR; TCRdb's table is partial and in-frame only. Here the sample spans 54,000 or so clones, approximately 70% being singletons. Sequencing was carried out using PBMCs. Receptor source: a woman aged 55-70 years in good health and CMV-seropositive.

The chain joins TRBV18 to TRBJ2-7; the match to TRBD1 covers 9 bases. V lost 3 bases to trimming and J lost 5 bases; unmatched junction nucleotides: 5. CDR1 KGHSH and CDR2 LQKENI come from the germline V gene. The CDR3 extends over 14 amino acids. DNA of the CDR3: TGTGCCAGCTCACCGACGGGACAGGGCCACGAGCAGTACTTC. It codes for CASSPTGQGHEQYF.

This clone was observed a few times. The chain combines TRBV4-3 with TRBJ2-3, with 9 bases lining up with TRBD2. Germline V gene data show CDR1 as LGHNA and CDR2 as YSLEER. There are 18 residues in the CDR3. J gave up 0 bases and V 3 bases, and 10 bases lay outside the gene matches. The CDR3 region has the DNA TGCGCCAGCAGCCAGGATCGCTTCAGCGGGGGGAGCACAGATACGCAGTATTTT. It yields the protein CASSQDRFSGGSTDTQYF.

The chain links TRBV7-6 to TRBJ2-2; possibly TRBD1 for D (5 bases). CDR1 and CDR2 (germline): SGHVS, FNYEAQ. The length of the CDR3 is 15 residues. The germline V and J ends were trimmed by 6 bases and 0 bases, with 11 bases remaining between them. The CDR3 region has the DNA TGTGCCAGCAGGCTAGGGGCCGCGAACACCGGGGAGCTGTTTTTT. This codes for CASRLGAANTGELFF.

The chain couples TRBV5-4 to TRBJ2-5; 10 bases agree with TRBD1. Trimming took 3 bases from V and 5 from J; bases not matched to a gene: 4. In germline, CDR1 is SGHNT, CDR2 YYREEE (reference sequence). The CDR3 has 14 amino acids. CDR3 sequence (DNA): TGTGCCAGCAGCTGGACAGGGGGAGCGGAGACCCAGTACTTC. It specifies CASSWTGGAETQYF.

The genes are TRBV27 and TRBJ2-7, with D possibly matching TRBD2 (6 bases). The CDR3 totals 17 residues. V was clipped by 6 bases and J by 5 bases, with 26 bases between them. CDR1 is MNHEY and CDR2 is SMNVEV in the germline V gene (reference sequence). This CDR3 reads CASSPMEGPDNANEQYF. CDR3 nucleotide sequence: TGTGCCAGCAGCCCGATGGAGGGCCCCGACAACGCGAACGAGCAGTACTTC.

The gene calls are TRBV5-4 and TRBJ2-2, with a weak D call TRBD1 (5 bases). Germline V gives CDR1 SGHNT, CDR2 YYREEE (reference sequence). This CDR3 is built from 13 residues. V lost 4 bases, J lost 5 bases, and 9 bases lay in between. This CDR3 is CASSIDSTGELFF. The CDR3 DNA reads TGTGCCAGCAGCATCGACAGTACCGGGGAGCTGTTTTTT.

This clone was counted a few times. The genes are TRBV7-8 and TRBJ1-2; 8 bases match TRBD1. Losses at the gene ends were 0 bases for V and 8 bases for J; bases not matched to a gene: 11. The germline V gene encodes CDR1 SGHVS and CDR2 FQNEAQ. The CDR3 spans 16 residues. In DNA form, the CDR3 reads TGTGCCAGCAGCTTAGCAGTCCCAGGGGGCAAGAGGGGCTACACCTTC. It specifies CASSLAVPGGKRGYTF.

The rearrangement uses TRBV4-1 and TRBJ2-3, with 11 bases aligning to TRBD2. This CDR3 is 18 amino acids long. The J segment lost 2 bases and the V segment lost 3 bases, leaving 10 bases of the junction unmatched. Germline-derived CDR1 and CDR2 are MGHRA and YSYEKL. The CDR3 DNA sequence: TGCGCCAGCAGCCAGTCTCAAACTAGCGGGGGACTCACAGATACGCAGTATTTT. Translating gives CASSQSQTSGGLTDTQYF.

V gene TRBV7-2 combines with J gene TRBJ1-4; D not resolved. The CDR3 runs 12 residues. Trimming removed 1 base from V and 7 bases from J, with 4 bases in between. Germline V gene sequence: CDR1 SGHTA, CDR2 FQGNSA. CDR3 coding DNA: TGTGCCAGCAGCTTAGACGGTGAAAAACTGTTTTTT. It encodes CASSLDGEKLFF.

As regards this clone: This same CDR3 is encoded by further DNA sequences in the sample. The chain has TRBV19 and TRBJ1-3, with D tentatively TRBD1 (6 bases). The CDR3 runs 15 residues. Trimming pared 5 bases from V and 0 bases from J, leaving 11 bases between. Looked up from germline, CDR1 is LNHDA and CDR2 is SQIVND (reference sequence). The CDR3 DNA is TGTGCCAGTAGTTTGGGGGCCTACTCTGGAAACACCATATATTTT. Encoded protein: CASSLGAYSGNTIYF.

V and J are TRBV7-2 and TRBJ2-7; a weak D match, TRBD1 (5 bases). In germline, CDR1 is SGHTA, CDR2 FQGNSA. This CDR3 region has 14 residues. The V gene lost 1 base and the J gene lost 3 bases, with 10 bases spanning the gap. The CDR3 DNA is TGTGCCAGCAGCTTAGTGGTGCAGGGCTACGAGCAGTACTTC. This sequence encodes CASSLVVQGYEQYF.

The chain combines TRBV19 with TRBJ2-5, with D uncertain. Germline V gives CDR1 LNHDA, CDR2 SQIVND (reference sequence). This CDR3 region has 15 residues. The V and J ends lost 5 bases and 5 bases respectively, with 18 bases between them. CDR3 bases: TGTGCCAGTAGTTCACAGTTATCCCCTTCTGAGACCCAGTACTTC. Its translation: CASSSQLSPSETQYF.

CDR3 sequence (DNA): TGTGCCAGCAGTGTTAGACAGGTAATAGGCATAAGCAATCAGCCCCAGCATTTT. Its translation is CASSVRQVIGISNQPQHF. The rearrangement links TRBV2 to TRBJ1-5, with a possible D match to TRBD1 (6 bases). The germline V and J ends were trimmed by 4 bases and 1 base, with 20 bases remaining between them. The CDR3 covers 18 residues. Germline V gene data show CDR1 as SNHLY and CDR2 as FYNNEI. The variable domain in full, with the rest retrieved from reference TRBV2 and TRBJ1-5, is EPEVTQTPSHQVTQMGQEVILRCVPISNHLYFYWYRQILGQKVEFLVSFYNNEISEKSEIFDDQFSVERPDGSNFTLKIRSTKLEDSAMYFCASSVRQVIGISNQPQHFGDGTRLSIL.

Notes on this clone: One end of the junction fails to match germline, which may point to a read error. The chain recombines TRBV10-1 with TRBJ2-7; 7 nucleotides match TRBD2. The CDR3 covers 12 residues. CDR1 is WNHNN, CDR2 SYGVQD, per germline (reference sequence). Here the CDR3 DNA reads TGCGCCGGCAGCGGGACTGGCTACGAGCAGTACTTC. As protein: CAGSGTGYEQYF.